This TCR beta chain was recorded in a study of OX40 agonist ivuxolimab in advanced cancers. Study details: Past anti-PD-1, anti-PD-L1 or anti-CTLA-4 therapy was accepted, and 30% to 50% had received some. Notes on the study in general: Near-lowest levels of clonal expansion characterized partial responders at 0.1-3.0 mg/kg.

With respect to this clone: What it recognizes is unknown.

The data were produced by immunoSEQ multiplex PCR, yet TCRdb's version contains in-frame clones alone and is incomplete. Of 13,000 to 15,000 clones in the sample, 70% to 80% were seen once. V dropped 6 bases and J dropped 8 bases, with 13 bases sitting between them. The CDR3 length is 11 residues. Per germline, CDR1 DFQATT and CDR2 SNEGSKA (reference sequence). This clonotype originated in an adult with an advanced solid tumor such as melanoma, head and neck, liver or kidney cancer. The specimen comprised CD4+ or CD8+ T cells sorted from blood, sampled in a trial of the OX40 agonist ivuxolimab. The chain combines TRBV20-1 with TRBJ1-2, with D uncertain. CDR3 sequence (DNA): TGCAGTGCCTTGGGGAGTTTGGGCTACACCTTC. Its protein is CSALGSLGYTF.